Listed here are 17 T cell receptor beta chains from one sample, sequenced in a study of blood T cell repertoires in COVID-19. Method: immunoSEQ multiplex PCR; TCRdb's copy keeps in-frame clones and lacks some. This table holds over 200,000 clones, about 90% found once. What was sequenced was peripheral blood. These receptors all come from a man between 35 and 55 years old with active or convalescent COVID-19.

V and J are TRBV11-2 and TRBJ1-2; D is possibly TRBD1 (6 bases). The CDR3 consists of 12 residues. The germline V gene encodes CDR1 SGHAT and CDR2 FQNNGV. V lost 5 bases to trimming and J lost 13 bases, with 17 bases between them. In nucleotides, the CDR3 is TGTGCCAGCAGCCCAACCCTACAGGGTATCACCTTC. It translates to CASSPTLQGITF. The variable domain in full, with the rest retrieved from reference TRBV11-2 and TRBJ1-2, is EAGVAQSPRYKIIEKRQSVAFWCNPISGHATLYWYQQILGQGPKLLIQFQNNGVVDDSQLPKDRFSAERLKGVDSTLKIQPAKLEDSAVYLCASSPTLQGITFGSGTRLTVV.

For the CDR3, the DNA is TGTGCCAGCAGCCCACAGGACAGCTACGAGCAGTACTTC. It yields the protein CASSPQDSYEQYF. The rearrangement joins TRBV5-6 to TRBJ2-7, with D perhaps matching TRBD1 (6 bases). The CDR3 spans 13 residues. Germline-derived CDR1 and CDR2 are SGHDT and YYEEEE. Deletions cut 4 bases from V and 3 bases from J, with 11 bases between. Full variable domain (outside the CDR3, taken from reference TRBV5-6 and TRBJ2-7): DAGVTQSPTHLIKTRGQQVTLRCSPKSGHDTVSWYQQALGQGPQFIFQYYEEEERQRGNFPDRFSGHQFPNYSSELNVNALLLGDSALYLCASSPQDSYEQYFGPGTRLTVT.

This sequence joins TRBV2 and TRBJ2-2, with a possible D match to TRBD1 (6 bases). Per the germline V gene, CDR1 is SNHLY and CDR2 is FYNNEI. The V gene lost 5 bases and the J gene lost 4 bases, with 11 bases spanning the gap. This CDR3 has 14 amino acids. The chain's CDR3 is CASSTGQLTGELFF. CDR3 nucleotides: TGTGCCAGCAGTACAGGACAGCTCACCGGGGAGCTGTTTTTT.

The V gene is TRBV3-1 (or the pseudogene TRBV3-2), the J gene TRBJ1-2; TRBD1 matches at 7 bases. J gave up 4 bases and V 2 bases, and 1 base lay outside the gene matches. CDR3 length equals 13 residues. Per the germline V gene, CDR1 is LGHDT and CDR2 is YNNKEL (reference sequence). CDR3 DNA: TGTGCCAGCAGCCAAAGGGACAGCTATGGCTACACCTTC. Translation: CASSQRDSYGYTF.

J is TRBJ2-7 and V is TRBV5-1; 10 nucleotides align to TRBD1. After removal of 4 bases from V and 5 bases from J, the junction contained 9 bases not matched to a gene. The CDR3 is 15 amino acids. Per the germline V gene, CDR1 is SGHRS and CDR2 is YFSETQ. DNA of the CDR3: TGCGCCAGCAGCGAAAGGGGGACAGGGGTCCACGAGCAGTACTTC. Protein product: CASSERGTGVHEQYF. Full variable domain (remainder filled in from reference TRBV5-1 and TRBJ2-7): KAGVTQTPRYLIKTRGQQVTLSCSPISGHRSVSWYQQTPGQGLQFLFEYFSETQRNKGNFPGRFSGRQFSNSRSEMNVSTLELGDSALYLCASSERGTGVHEQYFGPGTRLTVT.

The gene calls are TRBV28 and TRBJ2-7; a possible D gene is TRBD1 (5 bases). V dropped 4 bases and J dropped 6 bases, with 19 bases sitting between them. From germline, CDR1 is MDHEN and CDR2 SYDVKM. The CDR3 is 15 residues long. CDR3 nucleotide sequence: TGTGCCAGCAGTTCGCTCTCTGACAGCCGGAGCGAGCAGTACTTC. Amino acid sequence: CASSSLSDSRSEQYF.

V gene TRBV9 combines with J gene TRBJ2-3; maybe TRBD1 (6 bases). V shed 4 bases and J shed 2 bases, with 17 bases lying between them. Germline V lookup: CDR1 SGDLS, CDR2 YYNGEE. This CDR3 is 16 amino acids long. CDR3 DNA sequence: TGTGCCAGCAGCACCCACCCACAGGGAGCCACAGATACGCAGTATTTT. Its protein is CASSTHPQGATDTQYF.

CDR3 coding DNA: TGCGCCAGCAGCCAAGATCCTGCGGGGGGACGTCAGCCCCAGCATTTT. Its translation: CASSQDPAGGRQPQHF. The V call is TRBV4-1, the J call TRBJ1-5; perhaps TRBD1 as D (5 bases). Germline CDR1 MGHRA, CDR2 YSYEKL. The CDR3 spans 16 residues. V was cut by 0 bases and J by 6 bases, with 15 bases left in between.

The rearrangement uses TRBV27 and TRBJ2-7, with unresolved D. Trimming cost V 5 bases and J 6 bases, with 20 bases left between them. The CDR3 runs to 15 residues. The germline gives CDR1 MNHEY, CDR2 SMNVEV (reference sequence). CDR3 in DNA: TGTGCCAGCAGTCGCTCAGTACAACTACCCCTCGAGCAGTACTTC. This gives the protein CASSRSVQLPLEQYF.

The genes are TRBV27 and TRBJ2-3; D remains unclear. This CDR3 is 13 amino acids long. Trimming took off 5 bases at V and 4 bases at J, with 10 bases between the two ends. The germline V gene has CDR1 MNHEY and CDR2 SMNVEV (reference sequence). CDR3 bases: TGTGCCAGCAGTCTAGAGTGGGCAGATACGCAGTATTTT. Its protein product is CASSLEWADTQYF.

This clone was seen at least ten times. The J gene is TRBJ1-5, the V gene TRBV2, with D possibly TRBD1 on 5 matching bases. Between the trimmed V and J ends, which lost 8 bases and 1 base, there was a span of 18 bases. Germline CDR1 is SNHLY and CDR2 is FYNNEI. The CDR3 covers 16 residues. CDR3 sequence reads: CASARDGGGSNQPQHF. CDR3 in DNA: TGTGCCAGCGCCAGAGACGGGGGAGGCAGCAATCAGCCCCAGCATTTT. Combining the CDR3 with reference TRBV2 and TRBJ1-5 gives the whole variable domain EPEVTQTPSHQVTQMGQEVILRCVPISNHLYFYWYRQILGQKVEFLVSFYNNEISEKSEIFDDQFSVERPDGSNFTLKIRSTKLEDSAMYFCASARDGGGSNQPQHFGDGTRLSIL.

The CDR3 DNA sequence: TGTGCCAGCAGCTTAGGACAGGGGAATGGGCCCCAGCATTTT. Its translation: CASSLGQGNGPQHF. The V gene is TRBV7-3, the J gene TRBJ1-5, with 9 nucleotides matching TRBD1. The trim removed 2 bases at V and 9 bases at J, leaving 5 bases unmatched. The CDR3 covers 14 residues. Per the germline V gene, CDR1 is SGHTA and CDR2 is FQGTGA. The variable domain in full, with the rest retrieved from reference TRBV7-3 and TRBJ1-5, is GAGVSQTPSNKVTEKGKYVELRCDPISGHTALYWYRQSLGQGPEFLIYFQGTGAADDSGLPNDRFFAVRPEGSVSTLKIQRTERGDSAVYLCASSLGQGNGPQHFGDGTRLSIL.

The chain uses TRBV3-1 (or the pseudogene TRBV3-2) and TRBJ1-2; D perhaps matches TRBD1 (5 bases). The CDR3 sequence is 17 residues long. CDR1 is LGHDT and CDR2 is YNNKEL in the germline V gene (reference sequence). The V and J ends lost 5 bases and 0 bases respectively, with 19 bases between them. CDR3 protein: CASSTTPTEPPNYGYTF. DNA for the CDR3: TGTGCCAGCAGCACGACCCCGACAGAGCCTCCTAACTATGGCTACACCTTC.

The V and J genes are TRBV15 and TRBJ2-3; perhaps TRBD2 as D (5 bases). This CDR3 has 15 residues. With 0 bases removed from V and 0 bases from J, the gap between germline ends came to 7 bases. Germline V gene lookup returns CDR1 LNHNV and CDR2 YYDKDF (reference sequence). CDR3 residues: CATSREGGSTDTQYF. The CDR3 bases are TGTGCCACCAGCAGAGAAGGAGGAAGCACAGATACGCAGTATTTT.

The chain carries TRBV27 and TRBJ1-1, with a possible D match to TRBD1 (5 bases). The CDR3 loop spans 16 amino acids. Germline V gene data show CDR1 as MNHEY and CDR2 as SMNVEV (reference sequence). The V and J ends lost 5 bases and 0 bases respectively, with 16 bases between them. Here the CDR3 reads CASSAGGRALNTEAFF. CDR3 in DNA: TGTGCCAGCAGTGCGGGAGGCAGGGCATTGAACACTGAAGCTTTCTTT.

The J gene is TRBJ1-6, the V gene TRBV14, with D possibly matching TRBD1 (5 bases). Germline assignment: CDR1 SGHDN and CDR2 FVKESK. The CDR3 is 16 amino acids. Trimming removed 0 bases at V and 9 bases at J, with 15 bases between. The CDR3 DNA reads TGTGCCAGCAGCCAAGATTGGGGGGTTTTTAGTTCACCCCTCCACTTT. It is translated as CASSQDWGVFSSPLHF.

This chain links TRBV27 with TRBJ2-2, with 9 positions matching TRBD1. J was trimmed by 3 bases and V by 4 bases; bases with no gene match: 0. Germline V lookup: CDR1 MNHEY, CDR2 SMNVEV (reference sequence). The CDR3 is 14 residues long. As DNA, the CDR3 is TGTGCCAGCAGTTGGACAGGGGACACCGGGGAGCTGTTTTTT. Translated, it gives CASSWTGDTGELFF.